These 24 T cell receptor beta chains originate from one sample sequenced in a study of blood T cells in healthy people across ages. A J-beta primer mix and a sample-barcoded 5' primer were used in a second PCR of roughly 7 to 12 cycles. MiXCR was run by TCRdb on the 5' RACE reads, yielding one entry per CDR3 protein. Here the sample spans around 1.1 million distinct CDR3 sequences, 30% to 40% being singletons. The sample was blood. The receptors derive from a man aged 18 to 30 in good health.

This clonotype was observed a few times. The chain couples TRBV20-1 to TRBJ2-3; D is ambiguous. Trimming left V 5 bases short and J 6 bases short, with 12 bases between. CDR3 size: 12 residues. Germline lookup yields CDR1 DFQATT and CDR2 SNEGSKA (reference sequence). The DNA for the CDR3 is TGCAGTGCTGCGCATTGGGGTGATACGCAGTATTTT. It encodes CSAAHWGDTQYF.

The chain joins TRBV2 to TRBJ1-1; D not resolved. The CDR3 has 11 amino acids. V shed 10 bases and J shed 0 bases, with 6 bases lying between them. Germline CDR1 is SNHLY and CDR2 is FYNNEI. The CDR3 reads CAIQMNTEAFF. As DNA, the CDR3 is TGTGCCATTCAGATGAACACTGAAGCTTTCTTT.

V is TRBV10-3 and J is TRBJ2-5; D is ambiguous. Germline V CDR1 and CDR2: ENHRY, SYGVKD. V was clipped by 4 bases and J by 3 bases, with 9 bases between them. The CDR3 contains 13 residues. Here the CDR3 DNA reads TGTGCCATCAGTGCCGATGAGAAAGAGACCCAGTACTTC. Its protein is CAISADEKETQYF.

This clonotype has just a few counts. The chain recombines TRBV6-5 with TRBJ2-1; 7 positions agree with TRBD1. The ends lost 1 base at V and 14 bases at J; junction bases unmatched: 5. Germline CDR1 is MNHEY and CDR2 is SVGAGI. The CDR3 spans 12 residues. The chain's CDR3 is CASSYLGTEKFF. DNA of the CDR3: TGTGCCAGCAGTTACTTGGGGACAGAGAAGTTCTTC.

This rearrangement joins TRBV7-2 to TRBJ1-2; TRBD1 matches 7 bases. This CDR3 is built from 17 residues. Germline V gives CDR1 SGHTA, CDR2 FQGNSA. After removal of 3 bases from V and 4 bases from J, the junction contained 14 bases not matched to a gene. CDR3 region: CASSFRGPYTSSYGYTF. The CDR3 DNA sequence: TGTGCCAGCAGCTTTAGGGGGCCCTATACTAGCAGCTATGGCTACACCTTC. The variable domain in full, completed from reference TRBV7-2 and TRBJ1-2, reads GAGVSQSPSNKVTEKGKDVELRCDPISGHTALYWYRQSLGQGLEFLIYFQGNSAPDKSGLPSDRFSAERTGGSVSTLTIQRTQQEDSAVYLCASSFRGPYTSSYGYTFGSGTRLTVV.

This clonotype appeared many times. This chain connects TRBV10-3 to TRBJ1-2, with TRBD1 matching over 9 bases. The J segment lost 3 bases and the V segment lost 4 bases, leaving 3 bases of the junction unmatched. There are 14 residues in the CDR3. Germline V gene data show CDR1 as ENHRY and CDR2 as SYGVKD. In nucleotides, the CDR3 is TGTGCCATCAGTGGAGACAGGGGGGACTATGGCTACACCTTC. It translates to CAISGDRGDYGYTF.

This clonotype has more than one count but fewer than ten. The chain links TRBV7-9 to TRBJ1-5; the D is unclear. The V end was cut by 5 bases, the J end by 6 bases, with 14 bases between. CDR3 length equals 14 residues. In germline, CDR1 is SEHNR, CDR2 FQNEAQ (reference sequence). The chain's CDR3 is CASSPSGGSQPQHF. As DNA, the CDR3 is TGTGCCAGCAGCCCCTCGGGCGGTAGTCAGCCCCAGCATTTT. The whole variable domain, remainder taken from reference TRBV7-9 and TRBJ1-5, is DTGVSQNPRHKITKRGQNVTFRCDPISEHNRLYWYRQTLGQGPEFLTYFQNEAQLEKSRLLSDRFSAERPKGSFSTLEIQRTEQGDSAMYLCASSPSGGSQPQHFGDGTRLSIL.

The chain couples TRBV6-6 to TRBJ2-5; D is possibly TRBD1 (5 bases). Germline loops: CDR1 MNHNY, CDR2 SVGAGI (reference sequence). Trimming shortened V by 2 bases and J by 3 bases, and 16 bases separated the two germline ends. This CDR3 contains 16 residues. This CDR3 reads CASSYLKGNLKETQYF. DNA for the CDR3: TGTGCCAGCAGTTACCTGAAGGGGAACCTAAAAGAGACCCAGTACTTC.

The chain links TRBV3-1 to TRBJ2-3, with 8 bases matching TRBD2. After removal of 4 bases from V and 2 bases from J, the junction contained 8 bases not matched to a gene. This CDR3 is 16 amino acids long. Germline-derived CDR1 and CDR2 are LGHDT and YNNKEL (reference sequence). Here the CDR3 reads CASSRERGGYTDTQYF. CDR3 nucleotides: TGTGCCAGCAGCCGAGAACGGGGGGGCTACACAGATACGCAGTATTTT.

This clonotype has a handful of counts. The rearrangement uses TRBV12-5 and TRBJ2-1; D is undetermined. Germline CDR1 LGHNT, CDR2 FRNRAP. V was trimmed by 1 base and J by 9 bases, leaving 13 bases between them. The CDR3 is 14 residues long. The CDR3 loop is CASGLDFLSREQFF. Here the CDR3 DNA reads TGTGCTAGTGGTTTGGACTTCCTCTCGCGTGAGCAGTTCTTC. Variable domain in full (rest from reference TRBV12-5 and TRBJ2-1): DARVTQTPRHKVTEMGQEVTMRCQPILGHNTVFWYRQTMMQGLELLAYFRNRAPLDDSGMPKDRFSAEMPDATLATLKIQPSEPRDSAVYFCASGLDFLSREQFFGPGTRLTVL.

This chain joins TRBV3-1 and TRBJ2-2; 7 bases match TRBD1. The V gene's germline CDR1 is LGHDT and CDR2 YNNKEL (reference sequence). Trimming cost V 2 bases and J 2 bases; bases outside gene matches: 5. The length of the CDR3 is 16 residues. The CDR3 nucleotides are TGTGCCAGCAGCCAACAACAGGGGTCCAACACCGGGGAGCTGTTTTTT. Its translation is CASSQQQGSNTGELFF.

Only a few counts were recorded for this clonotype. The chain is built from TRBV4-2 and TRBJ1-4; possible D gene TRBD1, 5 bases. The V gene lost 4 bases and the J gene lost 4 bases, with 10 bases spanning the gap. This CDR3 contains 14 residues. CDR1 and CDR2 (germline): LGHNA, YNFKEQ. CDR3 loop: CASSPGSDNEKLFF. The CDR3 DNA sequence: TGTGCCAGCAGCCCAGGGTCTGATAATGAAAAACTGTTTTTT.

The chain recombines TRBV25-1 with TRBJ2-3, with 7 nucleotides matching TRBD1. Germline V lookup: CDR1 MGHDK, CDR2 SYGVNS. This CDR3 region has 16 residues. With 3 bases clipped from V and 0 bases from J, the junction kept 6 bases outside the gene matches. The CDR3 reads CASSDGGQPSTDTQYF. DNA of the CDR3: TGTGCCAGCAGTGATGGGGGACAGCCAAGCACAGATACGCAGTATTTT.

The V call is TRBV29-1, the J call TRBJ1-4, with D possibly being TRBD1 (6 bases). The CDR3 contains 12 residues. Looked up from germline, CDR1 is SQVTM and CDR2 is ANQGSEA. Trimming took 5 bases from V and 6 from J, leaving 10 bases between them. Written as DNA, the CDR3 is TGCAGCGTTACAGGGAAGTATGAAAAACTGTTTTTT. Its translation: CSVTGKYEKLFF.

The rearrangement joins TRBV3-1 to TRBJ2-3, with 8 bases matching TRBD2. Germline loops: CDR1 LGHDT, CDR2 YNNKEL (reference sequence). The CDR3 spans 14 residues. V dropped 4 bases and J dropped 9; count of bases not matched to a gene: 9. The CDR3 here is CASSRGLDFATQYF. In DNA, the CDR3 is TGTGCCAGCAGCCGGGGACTAGATTTTGCGACGCAGTATTTT.

A remark on this clonotype: One junction end does not reproduce the germline sequence, and a read error may be involved. The gene calls are TRBV20-1 and TRBJ1-5, with D possibly matching TRBD1 (6 bases). In germline, CDR1 is DFQATT, CDR2 SNEGSKA (reference sequence). The length of the CDR3 is 14 residues. CDR3 nucleotide sequence: TGCGGTGCTAGAGAGGGGGGGTGGAATCAGCCCCAGCATTTT. It translates to CGAREGGWNQPQHF.

The V and J genes are TRBV9 and TRBJ1-5; D is unresolved. Germline values: CDR1 SGDLS, CDR2 YYNGEE. The CDR3 contains 15 residues. V lost 4 bases and J 6 bases, leaving 17 bases between the germline ends. CDR3 DNA sequence: TGTGCCAGCAGCCCCAGTGGGGATGGGTTTCAGCCCCAGCATTTT. Amino acids: CASSPSGDGFQPQHF.

This clonotype is a singleton in its sample. This sequence joins TRBV28 and TRBJ1-5; the D gene is possibly TRBD1 (5 bases). The CDR3 is 16 amino acids. The ends were cut back, 5 bases at V and 6 bases at J, with 20 bases in the middle. CDR1 is MDHEN and CDR2 is SYDVKM in the germline V gene. The CDR3 DNA is TGTGCCAGCAGTCCTGACAGCCCCCGTTTTGGTCAGCCCCAGCATTTT. Its protein product is CASSPDSPRFGQPQHF.

The chain has TRBV4-3 and TRBJ2-1; TRBD1 is a possible D gene (6 bases). V was shortened by 1 base and J by 8 bases, with 21 bases between the two germline ends. Germline CDR1 is LGHNA and CDR2 is YSLEER. This CDR3 contains 17 residues. The CDR3 DNA sequence: TGCGCCAGCAGCCAAGGCTGGGGGACACAGGCCGCGCATGAGCAGTTCTTC. It yields the protein CASSQGWGTQAAHEQFF.

In its sample, this clonotype was seen many times. The chain couples TRBV7-9 to TRBJ2-4, with TRBD1 as a possible D gene (6 bases). This CDR3 comprises 16 residues. From germline, CDR1 is SEHNR and CDR2 FQNEAQ (reference sequence). Between the trimmed V and J ends, which lost 5 bases and 0 bases, there was a span of 14 bases. CDR3 amino acids: CASSPTTGPAKNIQYF. The CDR3 DNA reads as TGTGCCAGCAGCCCTACGACAGGCCCAGCCAAAAACATTCAGTACTTC.

The chain's CDR3 is CASSLRGDRVSPLHF. The CDR3 nucleotides are TGTGCCAGCAGTTTACGGGGGGATCGGGTTTCACCCCTCCACTTT. The chain combines TRBV27 with TRBJ1-6, with a possible D match to TRBD1 (5 bases). Trimming cost V 2 bases and J 9 bases, with 14 bases left between them. The length of the CDR3 is 15 residues. CDR1 is MNHEY, CDR2 SMNVEV, per germline (reference sequence).

This clonotype has a handful of counts. The chain combines TRBV10-3 with TRBJ2-5; 8 bases match TRBD2. This CDR3 is built from 16 residues. CDR1 ENHRY and CDR2 SYGVKD come from the germline V gene. Germline trimming cut 2 bases from V and 5 bases from J; bases unmatched to any gene: 10. Here the CDR3 reads CAISEPPGGSGETQYF. The DNA of the CDR3 is TGTGCCATCAGTGAGCCCCCGGGAGGGAGCGGGGAGACCCAGTACTTC.

This clonotype was detected only a few times. The genes are TRBV4-2 and TRBJ1-2, with TRBD1 matching over 7 bases. The germline V gene encodes CDR1 LGHNA and CDR2 YNFKEQ. J was trimmed by 4 bases and V by 1 base; bases with no gene match: 6. CDR3 size: 15 residues. The CDR3 spells CASSQAMGQSYGYTF. As DNA, the CDR3 is TGTGCCAGCAGCCAAGCTATGGGACAGTCCTATGGCTACACCTTC.

This clonotype was seen a few times. The gene calls are TRBV7-2 and TRBJ1-5, with D uncertain. CDR3 length: 13 amino acids. Trimming took 1 base from V and 7 from J, leaving 8 bases between them. Germline assignment: CDR1 SGHTA and CDR2 FQGNSA. The CDR3 protein is CASSLELEQPQHF. Written as DNA, the CDR3 is TGTGCCAGCAGCTTAGAGCTGGAGCAGCCCCAGCATTTT.